This entry features one TCR beta chain sequence. This CDR3 is 12 amino acids long. Germline CDR1 is SQVTM and CDR2 is ANQGSEA. The V gene lost 3 bases and the J gene lost 4 bases, with 9 bases spanning the gap. Profiling relied on immunoSEQ multiplex PCR, and the TCRdb table lists in-frame clones only, not all of them. The sample comprises about 120,000 clones, more than 85% of which are singletons, and under 20% rests with the top ten. These data come from a study of blood T cell repertoires in COVID-19. The TCR originated in a human donor with acute or convalescent COVID-19. The donor label of this sample is uncertain. The chain couples TRBV29-1 to TRBJ1-2, with D unresolved. The sequencing input was peripheral blood. This chain's CDR3 is CSVDREVYGYTF. The CDR3, as DNA: TGCAGCGTTGACCGGGAGGTCTATGGCTACACCTTC.